The clone carrying this T cell receptor beta chain was seen a single time. The sample belongs to a study of T cell changes during pregnancy in multiple sclerosis. Assay: immunoSEQ multiplex PCR; the TCRdb copy retains only in-frame clones and omits some. The sample lists 100,000 or so clones, 90% to 95% seen once, with less than 2.5% in the top ten. V trimming: 2 bases; J trimming: 8 bases; junction bases outside the gene matches: 14. The germline CDR1 and CDR2 sequences are MNHNY and SVGAGI (reference sequence). The CDR3 is 16 residues long. Sequenced material: peripheral blood, taken in the third trimester of pregnancy. The genes are TRBV6-6 and TRBJ1-2; 7 nucleotides align to TRBD1. The clonotype comes from a female donor with multiple sclerosis, enrolled in a pregnancy study. The CDR3 coding sequence is TGTGCCAGCAGTTACGACCGGGACAGCTGGAATATCGGCTACACCTTC. It specifies CASSYDRDSWNIGYTF.